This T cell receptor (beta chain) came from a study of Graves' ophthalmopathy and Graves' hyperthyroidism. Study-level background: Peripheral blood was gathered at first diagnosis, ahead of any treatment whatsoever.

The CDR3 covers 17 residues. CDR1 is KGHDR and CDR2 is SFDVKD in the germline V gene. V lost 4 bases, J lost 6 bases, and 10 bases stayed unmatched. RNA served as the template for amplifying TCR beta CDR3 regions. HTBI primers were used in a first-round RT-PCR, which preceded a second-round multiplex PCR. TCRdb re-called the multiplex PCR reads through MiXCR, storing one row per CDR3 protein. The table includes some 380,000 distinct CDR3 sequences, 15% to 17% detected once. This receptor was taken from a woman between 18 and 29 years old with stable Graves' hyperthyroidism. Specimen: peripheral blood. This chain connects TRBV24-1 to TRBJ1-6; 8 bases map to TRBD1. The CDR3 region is CATSEISTDRGNSPLHF. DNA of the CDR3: TGTGCCACCAGTGAGATATCAACCGACAGGGGTAATTCACCCCTCCACTTT.